This TCR beta chain was identified in a study of blood T cell repertoires in COVID-19. Study summary: Some COVID-19 samples were acute and others convalescent; all came from the United States, Italy and Spain. T cells, B-cell-depleted T cells, or PBMCs provided the cDNA or gDNA that served as material.

Per the original data handling: Amplified reference gene primers provided the basis for estimating nucleated cell counts. TCRdb's copy holds only in-frame clones and misses some; the assay was immunoSEQ multiplex PCR. The V and J calls and clone size come from that table; D and trimming were worked out from the DNA. The table shows under 150,000 clones, with about nine tenths occurring only once. The sample consisted of peripheral blood. This TCR was sampled from a man aged 45-65 years with active COVID-19.

CDR3 sequence reads: CALRHPPYQETQYF. The CDR3 DNA is TGTGCCCTACGACATCCCCCGTACCAAGAGACCCAGTACTTC. The rearrangement links TRBV28 to TRBJ2-5; D remains unclear. Trimming took off 11 bases at V and 0 bases at J, with 16 bases between the two ends. The V gene's germline CDR1 is MDHEN and CDR2 SYDVKM. This CDR3 region has 14 residues.